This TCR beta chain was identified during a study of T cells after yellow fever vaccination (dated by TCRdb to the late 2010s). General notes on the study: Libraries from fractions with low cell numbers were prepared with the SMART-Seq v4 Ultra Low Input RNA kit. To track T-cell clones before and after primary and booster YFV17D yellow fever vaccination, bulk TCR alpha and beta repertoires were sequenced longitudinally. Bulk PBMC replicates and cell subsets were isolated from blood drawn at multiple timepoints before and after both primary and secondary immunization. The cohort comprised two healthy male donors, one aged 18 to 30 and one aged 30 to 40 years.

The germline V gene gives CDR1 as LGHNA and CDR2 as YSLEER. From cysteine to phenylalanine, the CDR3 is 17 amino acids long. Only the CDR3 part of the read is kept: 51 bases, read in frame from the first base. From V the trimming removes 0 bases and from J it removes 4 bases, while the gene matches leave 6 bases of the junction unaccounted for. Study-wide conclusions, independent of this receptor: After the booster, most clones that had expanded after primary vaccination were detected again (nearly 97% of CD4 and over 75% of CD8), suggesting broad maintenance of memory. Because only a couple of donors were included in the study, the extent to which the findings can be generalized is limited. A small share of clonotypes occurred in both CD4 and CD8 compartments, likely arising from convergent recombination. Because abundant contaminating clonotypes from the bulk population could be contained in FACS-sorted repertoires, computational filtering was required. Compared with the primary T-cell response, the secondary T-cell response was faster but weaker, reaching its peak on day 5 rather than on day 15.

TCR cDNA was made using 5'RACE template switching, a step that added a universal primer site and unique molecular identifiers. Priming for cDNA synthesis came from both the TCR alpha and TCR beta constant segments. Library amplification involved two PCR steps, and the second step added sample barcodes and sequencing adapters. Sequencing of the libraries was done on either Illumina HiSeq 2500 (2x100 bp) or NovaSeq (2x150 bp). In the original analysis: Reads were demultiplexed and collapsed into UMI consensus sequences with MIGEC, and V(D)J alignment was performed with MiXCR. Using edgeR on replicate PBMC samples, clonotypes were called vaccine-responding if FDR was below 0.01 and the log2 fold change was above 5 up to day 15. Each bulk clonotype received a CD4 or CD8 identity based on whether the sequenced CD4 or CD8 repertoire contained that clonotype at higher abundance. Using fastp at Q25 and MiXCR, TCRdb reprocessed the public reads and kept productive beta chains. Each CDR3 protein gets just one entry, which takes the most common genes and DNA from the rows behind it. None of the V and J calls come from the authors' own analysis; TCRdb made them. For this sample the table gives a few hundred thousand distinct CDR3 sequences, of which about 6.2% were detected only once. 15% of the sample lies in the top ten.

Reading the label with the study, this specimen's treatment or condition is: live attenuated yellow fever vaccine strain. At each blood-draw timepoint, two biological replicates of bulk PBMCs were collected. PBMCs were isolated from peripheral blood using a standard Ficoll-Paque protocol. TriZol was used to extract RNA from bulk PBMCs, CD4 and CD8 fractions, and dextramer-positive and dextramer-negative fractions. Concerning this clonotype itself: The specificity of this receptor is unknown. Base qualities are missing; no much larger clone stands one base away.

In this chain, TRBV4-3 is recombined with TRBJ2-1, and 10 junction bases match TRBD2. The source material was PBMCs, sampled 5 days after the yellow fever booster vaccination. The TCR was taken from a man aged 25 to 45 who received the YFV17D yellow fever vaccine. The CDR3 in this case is CASSQDRTSGLYNEQFF. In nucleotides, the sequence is TGCGCCAGCAGCCAAGACCGGACTAGCGGATTATACAATGAGCAGTTCTTC.